This TCR beta chain was identified during a study of blood T cell repertoires in COVID-19. On the study more broadly: The study drew acute and convalescent COVID-19 samples from the United States, Italy and Spain. PBMCs, B-cell-depleted T cells, or T cells provided the cDNA or gDNA that made up the material.

Seattle patients were enrolled during active infection and followed longitudinally. Authors' analysis steps: Amplified reference gene primers provided the basis for estimating nucleated cell counts. Sequencing used immunoSEQ multiplex PCR; TCRdb keeps in-frame clones, though not all of them. D and trimming come from the DNA, and the V and J calls and clone size come from that table. The data show a few hundred thousand clones, about 88% seen once. This CDR3 spans 13 amino acids. Trimming took 2 bases from V and 11 from J, leaving 15 bases between them. From germline, CDR1 is LNHNV and CDR2 YYDKDF (reference sequence).

This receptor was obtained from a woman aged 60-70 years with COVID-19, enrolled during active disease. V is TRBV15 and J is TRBJ1-1; TRBD1 might be the D (6 bases). The sequenced material came from peripheral blood. The CDR3 DNA reads TGTGCCACCAGCAGACCAGACCCAGGGGCCGCTTTCTTT. Translating gives CATSRPDPGAAFF.